The T cell receptor beta chain under discussion was sequenced for a study of cytotoxic CD8 clonotypes in ibrutinib-treated CLL. At the level of the study: The subjects consisted of about 10 relapsed/refractory and roughly 14 treatment-naive individuals, with fewer than 18 IGHV unmutated. Partial response was seen in approximately 24 patients and complete response in 2; after median about 70 months, about 14 stayed remitted, about 12 progressed.

Method: immunoSEQ multiplex PCR; TCRdb's copy keeps in-frame clones and lacks some. The table includes 58,000 or so clones, roughly 57% detected once. Points from the study as a whole: Samples were collected at differing times from sustained-remission and progressing patients. In comparison with age-matched healthy donors, baseline clonality was higher and tracked circulating CD8+ T-cell counts.

V shed 0 bases and J shed 4 bases, with 16 bases lying between them. CDR1 is SGDLS, CDR2 YYNGEE, per germline. This CDR3 comprises 16 residues. This clone turned up a few times. No antigen is known for it. The specimen was PBMCs, collected after 12 months of ibrutinib treatment. This TCR came from a human donor with chronic lymphocytic leukemia. The chain couples TRBV9 to TRBJ1-1; D gene unclear. The CDR3 DNA reads as TGTGCCAGCAGCGTAGTAGGAGGCAGGCCGGTCACTGAAGCTTTCTTT. This gives the protein CASSVVGGRPVTEAFF.